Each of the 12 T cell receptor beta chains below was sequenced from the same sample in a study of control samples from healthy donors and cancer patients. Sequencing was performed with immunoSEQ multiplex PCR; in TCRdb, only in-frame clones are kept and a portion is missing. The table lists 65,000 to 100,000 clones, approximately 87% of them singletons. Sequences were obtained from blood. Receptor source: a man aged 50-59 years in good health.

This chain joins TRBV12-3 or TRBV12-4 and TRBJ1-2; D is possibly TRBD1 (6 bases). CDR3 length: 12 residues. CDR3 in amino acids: CVSGGSYYGYTF. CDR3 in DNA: TGTGTATCCGGGGGCTCCTACTATGGCTACACCTTC.

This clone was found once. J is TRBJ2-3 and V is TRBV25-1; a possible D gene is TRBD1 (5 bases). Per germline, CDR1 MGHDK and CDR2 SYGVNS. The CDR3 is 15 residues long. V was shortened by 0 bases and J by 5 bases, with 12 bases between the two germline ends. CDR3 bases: TGTGCCAGCAGTGAATACAGGGCCCCCGGAGATACGCAGTATTTT. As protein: CASSEYRAPGDTQYF.

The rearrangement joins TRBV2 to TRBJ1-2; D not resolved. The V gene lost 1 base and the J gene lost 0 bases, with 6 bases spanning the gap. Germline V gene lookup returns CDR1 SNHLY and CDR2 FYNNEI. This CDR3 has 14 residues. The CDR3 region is CASSEVVSNYGYTF. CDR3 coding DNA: TGTGCCAGCAGTGAAGTGGTGTCTAACTATGGCTACACCTTC. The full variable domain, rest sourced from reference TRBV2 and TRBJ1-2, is EPEVTQTPSHQVTQMGQEVILRCVPISNHLYFYWYRQILGQKVEFLVSFYNNEISEKSEIFDDQFSVERPDGSNFTLKIRSTKLEDSAMYFCASSEVVSNYGYTFGSGTRLTVV.

This CDR3 reads CASSIAPWDRNGYTF. CDR3 nucleotide sequence: TGTGCCAGTAGTATAGCCCCGTGGGATCGGAATGGCTACACCTTC. The chain links TRBV19 to TRBJ1-2; D unclear. The CDR3 length is 15 residues. In germline, CDR1 is LNHDA, CDR2 SQIVND (reference sequence). Trimming pared 1 base from V and 6 bases from J, leaving 15 bases between.

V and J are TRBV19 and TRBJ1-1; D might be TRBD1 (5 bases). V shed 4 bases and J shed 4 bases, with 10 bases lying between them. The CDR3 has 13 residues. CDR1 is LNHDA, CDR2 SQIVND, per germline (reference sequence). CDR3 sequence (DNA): TGTGCCAGTAGTACCGGGGGATCCACTGAAGCTTTCTTT. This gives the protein CASSTGGSTEAFF.

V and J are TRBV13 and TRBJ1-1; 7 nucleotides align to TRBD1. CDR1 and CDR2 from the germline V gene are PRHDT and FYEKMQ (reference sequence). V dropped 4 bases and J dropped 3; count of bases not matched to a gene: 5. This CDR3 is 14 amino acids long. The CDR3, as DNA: TGTGCCAGCAGCTCAGGGGGGGTGGACACTGAAGCTTTCTTT. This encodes CASSSGGVDTEAFF.

Written as DNA, the CDR3 is TGTGCCAGCAGCTTACAGGGGGCGTATAGCACAGATACGCAGTATTTT. The encoded protein is CASSLQGAYSTDTQYF. The chain recombines TRBV7-8 with TRBJ2-3; 8 nucleotides align to TRBD1. V was pared by 2 bases and J by 0 bases, with 4 bases of the junction left unmatched. The germline V gene has CDR1 SGHVS and CDR2 FQNEAQ. The length of the CDR3 is 16 residues. Full variable domain (remainder filled in from reference TRBV7-8 and TRBJ2-3): GAGVSQSPRYKVAKRGQDVALRCDPISGHVSLFWYQQALGQGPEFLTYFQNEAQLDKSGLPSDRFFAERPEGSVSTLKIQRTQQEDSAVYLCASSLQGAYSTDTQYFGPGTRLTVL.

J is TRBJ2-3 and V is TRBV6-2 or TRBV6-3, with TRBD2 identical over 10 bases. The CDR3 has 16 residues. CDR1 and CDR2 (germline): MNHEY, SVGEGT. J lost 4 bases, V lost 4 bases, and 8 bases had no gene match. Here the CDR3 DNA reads TGTGCCAGCAGTTTCGGGATAGCGGGAGGTCCAGATACGCAGTATTTT. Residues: CASSFGIAGGPDTQYF.

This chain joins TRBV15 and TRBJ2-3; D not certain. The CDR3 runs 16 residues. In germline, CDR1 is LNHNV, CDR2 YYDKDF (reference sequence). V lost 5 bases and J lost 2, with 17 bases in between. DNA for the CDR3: TGTGCCACCAGCCCCGCCGACAAATTTCTCACAGATACGCAGTATTTT. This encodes CATSPADKFLTDTQYF.

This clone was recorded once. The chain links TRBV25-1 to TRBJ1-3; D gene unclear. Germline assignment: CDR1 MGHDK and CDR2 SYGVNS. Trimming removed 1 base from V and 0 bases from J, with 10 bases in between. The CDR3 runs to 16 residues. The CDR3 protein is CASSEFVVSSGNTIYF. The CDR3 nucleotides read TGTGCCAGCAGTGAATTTGTGGTTAGCTCTGGAAACACCATATATTTT.

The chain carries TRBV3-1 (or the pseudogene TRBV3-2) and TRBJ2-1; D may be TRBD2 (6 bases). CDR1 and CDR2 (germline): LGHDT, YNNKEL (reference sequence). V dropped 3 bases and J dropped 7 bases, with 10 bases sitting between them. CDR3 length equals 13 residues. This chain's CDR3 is CASSQGLENEQFF. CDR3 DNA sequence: TGTGCCAGCAGCCAGGGACTGGAGAATGAGCAGTTCTTC.

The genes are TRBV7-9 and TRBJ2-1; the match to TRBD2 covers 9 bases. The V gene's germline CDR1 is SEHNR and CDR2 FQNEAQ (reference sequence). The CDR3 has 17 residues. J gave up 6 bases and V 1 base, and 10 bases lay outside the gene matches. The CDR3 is CASSLGPGLAGSNEQFF. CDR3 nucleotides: TGTGCCAGCAGCTTAGGGCCCGGTCTAGCGGGATCCAATGAGCAGTTCTTC.